This T cell receptor beta chain comes out of a study of T cells of healthy individuals. MiXCR, applied by TCRdb to the 5' RACE reads, yields one record per CDR3 protein. This sample has tens of thousands of distinct CDR3 sequences, with 15% to 20% found just once. This clonotype was found many times. The V and J ends lost 4 bases and 4 bases, in that order; junction bases with no gene match: 14. The germline V gene encodes CDR1 MGHRA and CDR2 YSYEKL. The CDR3 is made up of 18 amino acids. The chain uses TRBV4-1 and TRBJ2-2; 8 bases are a match to TRBD1. The source is a human donor in good health. CDR3 coding DNA: TGCGCCAGCAGCCTGCAGGGGGCGGGTAGCGGAGGCACCGGGGAGCTGTTTTTT. Protein: CASSLQGAGSGGTGELFF.